This T cell receptor beta chain emerged from a study of human T cells and chemical hapten exposure. Overall study context: Throughout the roughly 25-week study, diphenylcyclopropenone was applied weekly to the patients' scalps. Reading of the patch tests, which applied 0.01% DPC to the upper back, occurred at 6 days. Points from the study as a whole: The formation of large CDR3 similarity clusters by expanded TCRs significantly exceeded that of controls.

Time point in this sample: patch test 1, 2 weeks after DPC sensitization. Treatment noted: therapeutic diphenylcyclopropenone sensitization with weekly scalp DPC. This clonotype has just a few counts. No antigen is known for it. Unique molecular identifiers were linked by the library to individual cDNA molecules. TCRdb used MiXCR to reprocess the RACE reads, holding one entry per CDR3 protein. The table lists roughly 180,000 distinct CDR3 sequences, 20% to 25% of them singletons. The input for sequencing was whole blood, taken in connection with sensitization to the hapten diphenylcyclopropenone (DPC). The TCR comes from a woman in her forties or fifties with alopecia areata. Some clones in this sample may be carry-over from other donors' samples.

CDR3 amino acids: CASNLRTGPNEKLFF. CDR3 DNA sequence: TGTGCCAGCAACCTCAGGACAGGGCCTAATGAAAAACTGTTTTTT. V and J are TRBV2 and TRBJ1-4, with 8 bases lining up with TRBD1. The CDR3 has 15 residues. Germline CDR1 is SNHLY and CDR2 is FYNNEI. The trim removed 7 bases at V and 3 bases at J, leaving 7 bases unmatched.